These 13 T cell receptor beta chains were sequenced from one sample in a study of blood T cells in healthy people across ages (dated by TCRdb to the mid-2010s). Library preparation employed 5' RACE. The data were produced on an Illumina HiSeq 2500. A second PCR of about 7 to 12 cycles was run with a J-beta primer mix and a sample-barcoded 5' primer. TCRdb reprocessed the public reads (quality trimming at Q25 with fastp, clone calling with MiXCR) and kept in-frame beta chains. Entries that share a CDR3 protein sequence are merged under the most common genes and DNA. This sample is represented by about 1,400,000 distinct CDR3 sequences; 42% of them were singletons. 7% to 9% of the sample belongs to the ten largest clones. The sequencing input was blood. The receptor set was obtained from a woman aged 18-29 years in good health.

This clonotype was found a few times. The CDR3 protein is CAISEDRYQPQHF. CDR3 bases: TGTGCCATCAGTGAAGACAGGTATCAGCCCCAGCATTTT. V is TRBV10-3 and J is TRBJ1-5; possibly TRBD1 for D (6 bases). The CDR3 sequence is 13 residues long. Trimming pared 3 bases from V and 5 bases from J, leaving 8 bases between. Per the germline V gene, CDR1 is ENHRY and CDR2 is SYGVKD.

The sample holds one count of this clonotype. The chain joins TRBV6-5 to TRBJ2-5, with D unresolved. This CDR3 is 12 amino acids long. V gave up 0 bases and J gave up 11 bases, with 10 bases separating them. The V gene's germline CDR1 is MNHEY and CDR2 SVGAGI. The CDR3 nucleotides are TGTGCCAGCAGTTACTCCCATAATGAGCAGTACTTC. The encoded protein is CASSYSHNEQYF.

V usage is TRBV6-1 and J usage is TRBJ2-5; D gene ambiguous. Gene TRBJ2-7 matches the end of the DNA better, so the J call may be wrong. The CDR3 is made up of 16 amino acids. Per germline, CDR1 MNHNS and CDR2 SASEGT. Here the CDR3 reads CASSEGGTAHSYEQYF. The DNA for the CDR3 is TGTGCCAGCAGTGAAGGGGGTACAGCTCACTCCTACGAGCAGTACTTC.

The chain uses TRBV7-9 and TRBJ2-1; 7 bases line up with TRBD2. This CDR3 contains 14 residues. The junction had 6 bases not matched to a gene; V was cut back by 6 bases and J by 4 bases. Germline lookup yields CDR1 SEHNR and CDR2 FQNEAQ (reference sequence). In DNA form, the CDR3 reads TGTGCCAGCAGTTCTAGCGGCATATACAATGAGCAGTTCTTC. Translated, it gives CASSSSGIYNEQFF.

The V gene is TRBV6-1, the J gene TRBJ2-5; 10 bases match TRBD2. J gave up 11 bases and V 7 bases, and 16 bases lay outside the gene matches. The V gene's germline CDR1 is MNHNS and CDR2 SASEGT. The CDR3 is 15 amino acids. This CDR3 reads CASIEVASGSSGQYF. CDR3 bases: TGTGCCAGCATCGAGGTGGCTAGCGGGAGTTCGGGGCAGTACTTC.

J is TRBJ2-5 and V is TRBV6-2 or TRBV6-3; D remains unclear. CDR1 is MNHEY, CDR2 SVGEGT, per germline. V was trimmed by 5 bases and J by 6 bases, leaving 7 bases between them. The CDR3 has 11 residues. DNA for the CDR3: TGTGCCAGCAGTAAGCTACAGACCCAGTACTTC. Encoded protein: CASSKLQTQYF.

The chain combines TRBV3-1 with TRBJ2-3; tentative D call: TRBD2 (6 bases). The CDR3 consists of 17 residues. V was cut by 4 bases and J by 2 bases, with 19 bases left in between. CDR1 and CDR2 (germline): LGHDT, YNNKEL (reference sequence). CDR3 amino acids: CASSPHWGDFNTDTQYF. DNA for the CDR3: TGTGCCAGCAGCCCACATTGGGGGGATTTTAACACAGATACGCAGTATTTT.

This clonotype was seen a handful of times. This chain connects TRBV13 to TRBJ1-2, with 9 bases lining up with TRBD1. V lost 5 bases to trimming and J lost 8 bases; unmatched junction nucleotides: 9. The CDR3 extends over 14 amino acids. CDR1 is PRHDT and CDR2 is FYEKMQ in the germline V gene (reference sequence). This chain's CDR3 is CASSKWDRAGGYTF. The DNA of the CDR3 is TGTGCCAGCAGCAAATGGGACAGGGCCGGCGGCTACACCTTC.

This chain connects TRBV12-5 to TRBJ2-3, with D possibly TRBD2 on 6 matching bases. The CDR3 sequence is 13 residues long. Per germline, CDR1 LGHNT and CDR2 FRNRAP. Deletions cut 5 bases from V and 4 bases from J, with 10 bases between. The CDR3 nucleotides read TGTGCTAGTGGTAAATGGGGGGCAGATACGCAGTATTTT. This sequence encodes CASGKWGADTQYF.

The chain links TRBV7-3 to TRBJ1-5; no clear D. Trimming took off 0 bases at V and 4 bases at J, with 13 bases between the two ends. Germline CDR1 and CDR2: SGHTA and FQGTGA. The CDR3 is 16 amino acids. CDR3 residues: CASSLTSSCRNQPQHF. In nucleotides, the CDR3 is TGTGCCAGCAGCTTAACAAGTAGCTGTCGGAATCAGCCCCAGCATTTT.

The CDR3 reads CASTIKTGGTGELFF. CDR3 coding DNA: TGTGCCAGCACCATCAAAACAGGGGGCACCGGGGAGCTGTTTTTT. This chain joins TRBV27 and TRBJ2-2, with 8 nucleotides matching TRBD1. CDR1 and CDR2 from the germline V gene are MNHEY and SMNVEV (reference sequence). V lost 7 bases, J lost 4 bases, and 8 bases stayed unmatched. CDR3 length: 15 amino acids.

The J gene is TRBJ2-7, the V gene TRBV4-2; 9 bases align to TRBD2. Germline V gene lookup returns CDR1 LGHNA and CDR2 YNFKEQ. V lost 1 base and J lost 2; bases outside the gene matches: 3. This CDR3 is 15 amino acids long. CDR3 protein: CASSQGIAGAYEQYF. The CDR3, as DNA: TGTGCCAGCAGCCAAGGGATAGCGGGGGCCTACGAGCAGTACTTC.

The chain employs TRBV20-1 and TRBJ2-7; TRBD1 agrees at 7 bases. V dropped 0 bases and J dropped 2; count of bases not matched to a gene: 10. The CDR3 has 16 amino acids. Germline loops: CDR1 DFQATT, CDR2 SNEGSKA (reference sequence). The CDR3 sequence is CSARDRVTGFTYEQYF. CDR3 DNA: TGCAGTGCTAGAGATCGGGTGACAGGGTTTACCTACGAGCAGTACTTC.